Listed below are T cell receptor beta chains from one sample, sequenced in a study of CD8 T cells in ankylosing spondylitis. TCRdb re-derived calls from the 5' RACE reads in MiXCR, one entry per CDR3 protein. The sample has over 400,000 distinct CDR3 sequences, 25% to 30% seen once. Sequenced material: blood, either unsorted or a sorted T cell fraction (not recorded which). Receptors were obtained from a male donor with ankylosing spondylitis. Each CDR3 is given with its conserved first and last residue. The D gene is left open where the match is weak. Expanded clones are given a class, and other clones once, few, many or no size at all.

cdr3_aa: CAWGGEKLFF; cdr3_nt: TGTGCCTGGGGTGGTGAAAAACTGTTTTTT; clone_size: NA; v_call: TRBV30; j_call: TRBJ1-4; d_call: NA
cdr3_aa: CASSLAAGGVYGYTF; cdr3_nt: TGTGCCAGCAGCTTAGCGGCAGGGGGCGTCTATGGCTACACCTTC; clone_size: NA; v_call: TRBV7-9; j_call: TRBJ1-2; d_call: TRBD1
cdr3_aa: CSVDSDREGYTF; cdr3_nt: TGCAGCGTTGATAGCGACAGGGAAGGCTACACCTTC; clone_size: few; v_call: TRBV29-1; j_call: TRBJ1-2; d_call: TRBD1
cdr3_aa: CSAIEAGANVLTF; cdr3_nt: TGCAGTGCCATAGAGGCTGGGGCCAACGTCCTGACTTTC; clone_size: NA; v_call: TRBV20-1; j_call: TRBJ2-6; d_call: NA
cdr3_aa: CASSADRVDTQYF; cdr3_nt: TGCGCCAGCAGCGCCGACAGGGTTGATACGCAGTATTTT; clone_size: few; v_call: TRBV5-1; j_call: TRBJ2-3; d_call: TRBD1
cdr3_aa: CASSYIDRDQPQHF; cdr3_nt: TGTGCCAGCAGTTACATCGACAGGGATCAGCCCCAGCATTTT; clone_size: few; v_call: TRBV2; j_call: TRBJ1-5; d_call: TRBD1
cdr3_aa: CASSRPGQGIRGANVLTF; cdr3_nt: TGTGCCAGCAGTAGACCGGGACAGGGTATACGAGGGGCCAACGTCCTGACTTTC; clone_size: NA; v_call: TRBV25-1; j_call: TRBJ2-6; d_call: TRBD1
cdr3_aa: CASSQGLAGQGEQYF; cdr3_nt: TGTGCCAGCAGCCAAGGGCTAGCGGGACAGGGGGAGCAGTACTTC; clone_size: few; v_call: TRBV4-2; j_call: TRBJ2-7; d_call: NA
cdr3_aa: CASSFVRESTDTQYF; cdr3_nt: TGCGCCAGCAGCTTCGTAAGGGAAAGCACAGATACGCAGTATTTT; clone_size: few; v_call: TRBV5-1; j_call: TRBJ2-3; d_call: NA
cdr3_aa: CAWSLGIRQPQHF; cdr3_nt: TGTGCCTGGAGTTTAGGGATTAGGCAGCCCCAGCATTTT; clone_size: few; v_call: TRBV30; j_call: TRBJ1-5; d_call: NA
cdr3_aa: CATSDSGQGAIEAFF; cdr3_nt: TGTGCCACCAGTGATTCGGGACAGGGCGCCATTGAAGCTTTCTTT; clone_size: NA; v_call: TRBV24-1; j_call: TRBJ1-1; d_call: TRBD1
cdr3_aa: CASSLGSTGGSETQYF; cdr3_nt: TGCGCCAGCAGCTTGGGGTCGACAGGGGGCTCGGAGACCCAGTACTTC; clone_size: NA; v_call: TRBV5-1; j_call: TRBJ2-5; d_call: TRBD1
cdr3_aa: CASSWHGSYEQYF; cdr3_nt: TGTGCCAGCAGTTGGCACGGGAGTTACGAGCAGTACTTC; clone_size: NA; v_call: TRBV6-2/TRBV6-3; j_call: TRBJ2-7; d_call: NA
cdr3_aa: CASSLGAGPTDTQYF; cdr3_nt: TGTGCCAGCAGTTTAGGCGCGGGACCCACAGATACGCAGTATTTT; clone_size: NA; v_call: TRBV12-3/TRBV12-4; j_call: TRBJ2-3; d_call: NA
cdr3_aa: CASSLGQGMSSYEQYF; cdr3_nt: TGTGCCAGCAGTCTGGGACAGGGTATGAGCTCCTACGAGCAGTACTTC; clone_size: NA; v_call: TRBV12-3/TRBV12-4; j_call: TRBJ2-7; d_call: TRBD1
cdr3_aa: CSARDVGAGSPLHF; cdr3_nt: TGCAGTGCTAGAGACGTAGGGGCAGGGTCACCCCTCCACTTT; clone_size: few; v_call: TRBV20-1; j_call: TRBJ1-6; d_call: NA
cdr3_aa: CASSLAKSTDTQYF; cdr3_nt: TGCGCCAGCAGCTTGGCAAAGAGCACAGATACGCAGTATTTT; clone_size: medium-sized; v_call: TRBV5-1; j_call: TRBJ2-3; d_call: NA
cdr3_aa: CASSTQNTEAFF; cdr3_nt: TGTGCCAGCAGTACTCAGAACACTGAAGCTTTCTTT; clone_size: NA; v_call: TRBV7-9; j_call: TRBJ1-1; d_call: NA
cdr3_aa: CSARDFSRGNEQYF; cdr3_nt: TGCAGTGCTAGAGATTTTTCCAGGGGCAACGAGCAGTACTTC; clone_size: NA; v_call: TRBV20-1; j_call: TRBJ2-7; d_call: NA
cdr3_aa: CASSPREGGIPPDNEQFF; cdr3_nt: TGTGCCAGCAGCCCAAGAGAAGGCGGGATCCCCCCCGACAATGAGCAGTTCTTC; clone_size: NA; v_call: TRBV4-2; j_call: TRBJ2-1; d_call: NA
cdr3_aa: CSVEGSLTYTF; cdr3_nt: TGCAGCGTTGAGGGATCTCTGACCTACACCTTC; clone_size: few; v_call: TRBV29-1; j_call: TRBJ1-2; d_call: NA
cdr3_aa: CASSEWANTEAFF; cdr3_nt: TGCGCCAGCAGTGAATGGGCGAACACTGAAGCTTTCTTT; clone_size: NA; v_call: TRBV10-1; j_call: TRBJ1-1; d_call: NA
cdr3_aa: CATSGGQGRANYGYTF; cdr3_nt: TGTGCCACCAGCGGGGGACAGGGAAGAGCTAACTATGGCTACACCTTC; clone_size: few; v_call: TRBV15; j_call: TRBJ1-2; d_call: TRBD1
cdr3_aa: CASRGTGGNTIYF; cdr3_nt: TGTGCCAGCAGGGGGACAGGCGGAAACACCATATATTTT; clone_size: few; v_call: TRBV25-1; j_call: TRBJ1-3; d_call: TRBD1
cdr3_aa: CATKGQGEETQYF; cdr3_nt: TGTGCCACCAAGGGACAGGGAGAAGAGACCCAGTACTTC; clone_size: NA; v_call: TRBV10-3; j_call: TRBJ2-5; d_call: TRBD1
cdr3_aa: CASERRIEVRGYTF; cdr3_nt: TGTGCCAGCGAGCGTAGAATCGAAGTTCGTGGCTACACCTTC; clone_size: few; v_call: TRBV21-1; j_call: TRBJ1-2; d_call: NA
cdr3_aa: CASSETTSGRTDTQYF; cdr3_nt: TGTGCCAGCAGTGAAACGACTAGCGGGAGGACAGATACGCAGTATTTT; clone_size: NA; v_call: TRBV6-1; j_call: TRBJ2-3; d_call: TRBD2
cdr3_aa: CSAHRTSGIAGELFF; cdr3_nt: TGCAGTGCTCACAGGACTAGCGGGATCGCCGGGGAGCTGTTTTTT; clone_size: NA; v_call: TRBV20-1; j_call: TRBJ2-2; d_call: TRBD2
cdr3_aa: CASSLAKGAGVAGEQFF; cdr3_nt: TGCGCCAGCAGCTTGGCCAAGGGGGCGGGAGTTGCTGGTGAGCAGTTCTTC; clone_size: few; v_call: TRBV5-1; j_call: TRBJ2-1; d_call: NA
cdr3_aa: CSARTPDRTTEAFF; cdr3_nt: TGCAGTGCTAGAACCCCGGACCGGACCACTGAAGCTTTCTTT; clone_size: NA; v_call: TRBV20-1; j_call: TRBJ1-1; d_call: NA
cdr3_aa: CASSHPPRQGTIPGELFF; cdr3_nt: TGTGCCAGCAGCCACCCCCCGAGACAGGGAACGATACCCGGGGAGCTGTTTTTT; clone_size: NA; v_call: TRBV11-1; j_call: TRBJ2-2; d_call: TRBD1